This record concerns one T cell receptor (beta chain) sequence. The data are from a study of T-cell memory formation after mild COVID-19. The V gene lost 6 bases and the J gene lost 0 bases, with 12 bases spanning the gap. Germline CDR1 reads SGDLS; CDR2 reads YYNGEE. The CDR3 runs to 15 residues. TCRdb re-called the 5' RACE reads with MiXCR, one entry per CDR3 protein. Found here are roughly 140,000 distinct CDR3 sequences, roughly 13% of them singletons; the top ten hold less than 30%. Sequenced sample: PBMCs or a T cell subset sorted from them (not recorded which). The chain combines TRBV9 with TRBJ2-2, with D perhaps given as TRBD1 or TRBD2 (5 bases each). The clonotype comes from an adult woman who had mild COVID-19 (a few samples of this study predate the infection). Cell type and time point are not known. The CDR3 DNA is TGTGCCAGCACTACCGGGACCTCGAACACCGGGGAGCTGTTTTTT. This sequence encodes CASTTGTSNTGELFF.